These 3 T cell receptor beta chains share one sample of origin, sequenced in a study of blood T cells in healthy people across ages. A second PCR of roughly 7 to 11 cycles used a sample-barcoded 5' primer and a J-beta primer mix. MiXCR, run by TCRdb on the 5' RACE reads, gives a single entry per CDR3 protein. The sample records 1.5 million to 2 million distinct CDR3 sequences, 25% to 30% being singletons. The sample taken for sequencing was blood. The source of these receptors is a woman younger than 45 in good health.

The table lists this clonotype with many counts. The chain recombines TRBV7-8 with TRBJ1-6, with unresolved D. The CDR3 sequence is 13 residues long. The germline V gene encodes CDR1 SGHVS and CDR2 FQNEAQ. V lost 2 bases and J lost 10, with 9 bases in between. The chain's CDR3 is CASSLSGESPLHF. CDR3 nucleotide sequence: TGTGCCAGCAGCTTAAGTGGGGAGTCACCCCTCCACTTT.

Of note for this clonotype: A much larger clone differs by one base, so this may be a read error. The chain is built from TRBV2 and TRBJ2-4; TRBD1 matches 7 bases. The CDR3 consists of 14 residues. Germline V gives CDR1 SNHLY, CDR2 FYNNEI. The CDR3 spells CTSSNRGGENIQYF. The CDR3 DNA reads TGTACCAGCAGCAACAGGGGTGGGGAAAACATTCAGTACTTC.

This clonotype has just a few counts. V is TRBV10-2 and J is TRBJ2-7; unclear D gene. V lost 0 bases to trimming and J lost 2 bases, with 8 bases between them. The germline V gene has CDR1 WSHSY and CDR2 SAAADI. The CDR3 is 14 amino acids. CDR3 in amino acids: CASSESWDTYEQYF. CDR3 DNA sequence: TGCGCCAGCAGTGAGTCTTGGGATACCTACGAGCAGTACTTC.